This T cell receptor beta chain is from a study of CD8 T cells in Susac syndrome. Trimming shortened V by 4 bases and J by 0 bases, and 18 bases separated the two germline ends. CDR1 is LNHDA and CDR2 is SQIVND in the germline V gene (reference sequence). The CDR3 length is 17 residues. RNA in amounts of about 0.45 to 1 ug was reverse transcribed with random hexamers. Via MiXCR, TCRdb re-called the immunoSEQ multiplex PCR reads, giving one row per CDR3 protein. Of roughly 28,000 distinct CDR3 sequences listed, approximately 94% are singletons. Isolation of CD8+ and CD4+ T cells was performed negatively, whereas enrichment of TEMRA cells was done by FACS.

J is TRBJ1-1 and V is TRBV19; tentative D call: TRBD1 (5 bases). This TCR was sampled from a human donor in good health. Source material: CD8+ T cells from PBMCs. The CDR3 sequence: CASSTSPIDRMNTEAFF. The DNA for the CDR3 is TGTGCCAGTAGTACCTCCCCTATCGACAGAATGAACACTGAAGCTTTCTTT.